This T cell receptor (beta chain) is drawn from a study of OX40 agonist ivuxolimab in advanced cancers. Study-level findings and limits: At doses 0.1 to 3.0 mg/kg, CD4+ and CD8+ clones expanded. The study found that CD8+ T cells averaged more expanded clones than CD4+.

V was trimmed by 8 bases and J by 4 bases, leaving 22 bases between them. CDR3 length: 15 residues. The table came from immunoSEQ multiplex PCR; TCRdb's copy has only in-frame clones and leaves some out. In the table there are 25,000 to 35,000 clones, 84% of which are singletons. This clone was recorded once. Its specificity is unknown. The sample consisted of CD4+ or CD8+ T cells sorted from blood, taken in a trial of the OX40 agonist ivuxolimab. The chain links TRBV5-3 to TRBJ2-7; no firm D call. TRBV5-3 carries the ORF label, with uncertain function. The source of this sequence is an adult with an advanced solid tumor such as melanoma, head and neck, liver or kidney cancer. CDR3 nucleotides: TGTGCCAGCAGCCCAGAGGATAGCCCCCTTTACGAGCAGTACTTC. Amino acids: CASSPEDSPLYEQYF.